This T cell receptor beta chain was obtained from a study of cytomegalovirus exposure and HLA in healthy donors (TCRdb year 2017). Turning to the overall study: A later analysis indicated that the 100 to 150 validation repertoires were generated on the platform also employed for the approximately 690 repertoires of the first cohort. The study was designed to test whether signatures of past pathogen exposure could be identified by cataloging public T cell receptors. A separate validation cohort of roughly 120 different subjects was used in addition to the approximately 610-subject first cohort. High-throughput TCR immunosequencing, statistical association of individual TCRs with disease status, and machine learning were combined to predict cytomegalovirus infection status. Broad study findings and their caveats: A total of about 150 TCR beta chains were listed by the study as associated with cytomegalovirus. The classifier was reported to diagnose cytomegalovirus status with high specificity and sensitivity in both the original and validation cohorts. A later analysis found that TCRs clustered in the first cohort also tended to co-occur in the 95 to 150 validation repertoires, with approximately 95% of cluster scores above 0. In vitro tests confirmed that a few of the cytomegalovirus-associated TCR beta chains recognize cytomegalovirus antigens. According to the authors, the approach could potentially be generalized to other disease states and immunological phenotypes. While some public TCRs were present in many individuals, most TCR sequences turned up only very rarely across donors. A later analysis had no HLA typing for the validation cohort, so co-occurrence there was scored across all 130 or so repertoires.

Library construction relied on the immunoSEQ multiplex PCR assay. Per the original workflow: A statistical classification framework was developed to diagnose cytomegalovirus status using the catalog of TCR beta chain sequences. In its TCRdb copy, this immuneACCESS table keeps in-frame sequences only and misses some clones. Where compared with another copy, unresolved V genes explain less than half of these, and the others have no known cause. That table furnishes V, J and clone size, whereas the DNA furnished D and trimming. For this sample the table gives tens of thousands of clones, of which 94% were detected only once. The biggest ten clones account for around 2.1% of the sample. Donors formed part of the validation cohort, which comprised 120 or so subjects and was distinct from the first cohort of under 850 subjects. V is shortened by 8 bases, J by 0 bases, and the region joining them spans 8 bases. CDR1 and CDR2, per the germline V gene (reference sequence), are MNHNY and SVGAGI. The CDR3 holds 13 amino acids from the cysteine to the phenylalanine. The read is trimmed to its CDR3 DNA, 39 bases read in frame from base 1.

To note about this clone: Its recognized antigen is unknown. No base quality information exists; no much larger clone differs at one position.

This receptor was identified in a young woman in good health and CMV-seronegative. The V and J segments used are TRBV6-6 and TRBJ2-1; a tentative D call is TRBD2 (5 bases match). The specimen sequenced was PBMCs. The nucleotides are TGTGCCAGCGGGAGCGTCTCCTACAATGAGCAGTTCTTC. This encodes CASGSVSYNEQFF.